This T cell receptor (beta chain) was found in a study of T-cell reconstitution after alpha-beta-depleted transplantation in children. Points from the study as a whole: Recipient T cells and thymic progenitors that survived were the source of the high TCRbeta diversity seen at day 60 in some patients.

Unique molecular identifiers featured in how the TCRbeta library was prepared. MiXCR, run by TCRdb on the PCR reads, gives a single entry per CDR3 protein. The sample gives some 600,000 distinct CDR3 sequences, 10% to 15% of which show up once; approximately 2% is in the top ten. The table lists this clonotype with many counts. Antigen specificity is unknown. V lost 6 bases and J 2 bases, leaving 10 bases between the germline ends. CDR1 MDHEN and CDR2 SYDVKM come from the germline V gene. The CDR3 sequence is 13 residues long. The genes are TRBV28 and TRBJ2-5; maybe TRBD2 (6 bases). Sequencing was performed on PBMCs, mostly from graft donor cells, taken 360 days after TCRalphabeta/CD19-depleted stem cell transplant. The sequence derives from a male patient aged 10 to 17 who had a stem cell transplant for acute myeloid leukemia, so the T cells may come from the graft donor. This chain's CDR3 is CASRRSGQETQYF. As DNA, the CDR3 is TGTGCCAGCAGGCGTAGCGGTCAAGAGACCCAGTACTTC.